This T cell receptor beta chain stems from a study of T cell repertoires in cytomegalovirus infection. Study-level information: Signatures in public TCR beta sequences pointed to both CMV infection and matching HLA type.

The CDR3 loop spans 15 amino acids. Trimming took off 0 bases at V and 2 bases at J, with 10 bases between the two ends. The germline V gene encodes CDR1 SGHTA and CDR2 FQGNSA. TCRdb independently ran MiXCR on the reads; one entry per CDR3 protein. The sample has 360,000 or so distinct CDR3 sequences; nearly 35% are singletons. There are many counts of this clonotype. Antigen specificity is unknown. Specimen: cultured PBMCs, collected from culture after CMV antigen stimulation. V usage is TRBV7-2 and J usage is TRBJ2-5; possible D gene TRBD2, 6 bases. The clonotype comes from a human donor in good health (CMV status not recorded). Some clones in this sample may be carry-over from other donors' samples. CDR3 in amino acids: CASSLAWAGQETQYF. As DNA, the CDR3 is TGTGCCAGCAGCTTAGCCTGGGCGGGGCAAGAGACCCAGTACTTC.